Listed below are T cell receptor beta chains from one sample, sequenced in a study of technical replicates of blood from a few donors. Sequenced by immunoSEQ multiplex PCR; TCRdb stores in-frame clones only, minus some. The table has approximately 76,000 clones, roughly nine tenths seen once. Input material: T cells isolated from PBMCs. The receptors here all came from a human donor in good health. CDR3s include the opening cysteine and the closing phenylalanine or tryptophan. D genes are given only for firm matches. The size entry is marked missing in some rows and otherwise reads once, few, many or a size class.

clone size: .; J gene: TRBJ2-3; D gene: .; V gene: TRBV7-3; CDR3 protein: CASSIDAAGVGTDTQYF; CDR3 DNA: TGTGCCAGCAGCATTGATGCTGCCGGAGTCGGAACAGATACGCAGTATTTT
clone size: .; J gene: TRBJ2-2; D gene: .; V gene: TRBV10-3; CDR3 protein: CAIRSSQAANTGELFF; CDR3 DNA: TGTGCCATCAGGTCGTCACAGGCCGCGAACACCGGGGAGCTGTTTTTT
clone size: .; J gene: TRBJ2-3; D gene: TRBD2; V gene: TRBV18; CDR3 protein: CASSPGSGLWEDTQYF; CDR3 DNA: TGTGCCAGCTCACCGGGCTCGGGACTATGGGAAGATACGCAGTATTTT
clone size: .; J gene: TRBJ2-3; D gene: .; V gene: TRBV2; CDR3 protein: CASSVLQPNTDTQYF; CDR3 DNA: TGTGCCAGCAGTGTGCTACAGCCGAACACAGATACGCAGTATTTT
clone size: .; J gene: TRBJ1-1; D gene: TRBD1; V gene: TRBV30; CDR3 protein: CAWRGWDRGLNTEAFF; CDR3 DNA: TGTGCCTGGAGGGGATGGGACAGGGGGCTGAACACTGAAGCTTTCTTT
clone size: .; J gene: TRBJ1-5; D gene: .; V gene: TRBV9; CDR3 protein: CASSVLPGGNQPQHF; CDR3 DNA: TGTGCCAGCAGCGTATTGCCAGGGGGCAATCAGCCCCAGCATTTT
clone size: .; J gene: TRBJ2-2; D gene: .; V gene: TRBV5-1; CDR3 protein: CASIQRSAGGTGELFF; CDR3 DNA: TGCGCCAGCATACAACGGTCGGCAGGGGGGACCGGGGAGCTGTTTTTT
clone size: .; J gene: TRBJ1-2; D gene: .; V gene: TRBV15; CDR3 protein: CATSKGFLWGSYGYTF; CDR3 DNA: TGTGCCACCAGCAAGGGTTTCTTATGGGGCAGCTATGGCTACACCTTC
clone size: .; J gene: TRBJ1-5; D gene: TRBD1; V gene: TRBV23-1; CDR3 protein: CASTPTDRDRVGDSNQPQHF; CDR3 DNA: TGCGCCAGCACACCGACCGACCGGGACAGGGTTGGCGATAGCAATCAGCCCCAGCATTTT
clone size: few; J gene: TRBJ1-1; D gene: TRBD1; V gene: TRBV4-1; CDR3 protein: CASSPPTGANTEAFF; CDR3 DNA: TGCGCCAGCAGCCCCCCGACAGGGGCGAACACTGAAGCTTTCTTT
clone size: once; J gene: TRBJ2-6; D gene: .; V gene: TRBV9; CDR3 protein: CASSVRAPGEPSSGANVLTF; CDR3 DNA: TGTGCCAGCAGCGTAAGGGCCCCCGGGGAACCGAGCTCTGGGGCCAACGTCCTGACTTTC
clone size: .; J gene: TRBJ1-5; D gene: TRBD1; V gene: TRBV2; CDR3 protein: CASRGGQGRNQPQHF; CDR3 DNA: TGTGCCAGCAGGGGAGGACAGGGTCGGAATCAGCCCCAGCATTTT
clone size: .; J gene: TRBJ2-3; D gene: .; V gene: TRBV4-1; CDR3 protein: CASSPTFANVADTQYF; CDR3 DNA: TGCGCCAGCAGCCCCACCTTCGCTAACGTGGCAGATACGCAGTATTTT
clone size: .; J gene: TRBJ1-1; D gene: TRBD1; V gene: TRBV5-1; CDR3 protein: CASSSQGLNTEAFF; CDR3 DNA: TGCGCCAGCAGCTCACAGGGGCTGAACACTGAAGCTTTCTTT
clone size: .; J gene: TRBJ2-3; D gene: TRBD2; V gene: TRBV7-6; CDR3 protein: CASSLRLARTDTQYF; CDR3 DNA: TGTGCCAGCAGCCTCCGACTAGCCCGCACAGATACGCAGTATTTT
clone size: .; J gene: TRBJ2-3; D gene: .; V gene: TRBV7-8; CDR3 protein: CASSLVLFWVGEADTQYF; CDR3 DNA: TGTGCCAGCAGCTTGGTCCTCTTTTGGGTCGGGGAAGCAGATACGCAGTATTTT
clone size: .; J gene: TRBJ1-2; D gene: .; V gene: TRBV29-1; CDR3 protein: CSVDEGGQGYGYTF; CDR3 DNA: TGCAGCGTGGATGAGGGGGGGCAAGGATATGGCTACACCTTC
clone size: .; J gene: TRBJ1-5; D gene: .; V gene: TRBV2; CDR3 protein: CASRGLQGDQPQHF; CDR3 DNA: TGTGCCAGCAGGGGATTACAGGGCGATCAGCCCCAGCATTTT
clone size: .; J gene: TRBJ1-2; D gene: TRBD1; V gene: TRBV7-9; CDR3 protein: CASANPPGQVGQGADGYTF; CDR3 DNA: TGTGCCAGCGCAAATCCTCCGGGCCAGGTCGGCCAGGGGGCTGATGGCTACACCTTC
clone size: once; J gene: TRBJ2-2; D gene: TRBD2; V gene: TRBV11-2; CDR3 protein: CASSGVAGNTGELFF; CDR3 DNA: TGTGCCAGCAGCGGGGTAGCGGGGAACACCGGGGAGCTGTTTTTT
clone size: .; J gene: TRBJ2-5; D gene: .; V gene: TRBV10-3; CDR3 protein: CAISNNREETQYF; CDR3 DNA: TGTGCCATCAGTAATAACAGGGAAGAGACCCAGTACTTC
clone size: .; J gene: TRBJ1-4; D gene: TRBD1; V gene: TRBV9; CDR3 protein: CASSRTGNEKLFF; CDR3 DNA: TGTGCCAGCAGCCGGACAGGGAATGAAAAACTGTTTTTT
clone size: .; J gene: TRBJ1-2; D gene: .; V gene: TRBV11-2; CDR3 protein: CASRDRLAIGYTF; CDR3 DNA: TGTGCCAGCAGGGACAGACTAGCTATCGGCTACACCTTC
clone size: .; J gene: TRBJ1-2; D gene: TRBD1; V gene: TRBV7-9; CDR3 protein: CASSPGQGAFGYTF; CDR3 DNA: TGTGCCAGCAGCCCGGGACAGGGGGCGTTCGGCTACACCTTC
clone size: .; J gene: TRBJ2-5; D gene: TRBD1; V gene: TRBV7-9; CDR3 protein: CASSSPGTVQETQYF; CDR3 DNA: TGTGCCAGCAGCTCGCCCGGGACAGTGCAAGAGACCCAGTACTTC
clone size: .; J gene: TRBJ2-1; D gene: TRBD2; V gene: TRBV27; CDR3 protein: CASSLAGGPYNEQFF; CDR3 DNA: TGTGCCAGCAGCTTAGCGGGGGGGCCCTACAATGAGCAGTTCTTC